The entry that follows covers one T cell receptor (beta chain) sequence. This sample was taken from a study of OX40 agonist ivuxolimab in advanced cancers. The protocol was immunoSEQ multiplex PCR, while the TCRdb copy is restricted to in-frame clones and leaves out a portion. The sample carries some 44,000 clones, about 90% recorded once. The sequence came from an adult with an advanced solid tumor such as melanoma, head and neck, liver or kidney cancer. The sample consisted of CD4+ or CD8+ T cells sorted from blood, taken in a trial of the OX40 agonist ivuxolimab.

CDR3 DNA: TGCGCCAGCAGCCAAGATCTATGGGGGATCAACACTGAAGCTTTCTTT. It encodes CASSQDLWGINTEAFF. V is TRBV4-3 and J is TRBJ1-1, with D possibly matching TRBD1 (5 bases). Trimming took off 0 bases at V and 2 bases at J, with 13 bases between the two ends. CDR1 and CDR2 (germline): LGHNA, YSLEER. CDR3 length: 16 amino acids.